This is a list of T cell receptor beta chains from one sample in a study of control samples from healthy donors and cancer patients. The protocol was immunoSEQ multiplex PCR, while the TCRdb copy is restricted to in-frame clones and leaves out a portion. The data hold about 96,000 clones, with approximately 93% observed a single time. Sequencing was done on a sample of blood. The receptors were gathered from a man between 18 and 35 years old in good health. Each CDR3 is given with its conserved first and last residue. A D gene is named only where the DNA matches it firmly. Only part of the rows carry a size: once, few, many, or a class if the clone is expanded.

abundance | d_gene | j_gene | v_gene | CDR3aa | CDR3nt
- | - | TRBJ1-1 | TRBV4-1 | CASSQDRQTNTEAFF | TGCGCCAGCAGCCAAGATCGGCAGACGAACACTGAAGCTTTCTTT
few | - | TRBJ2-5 | TRBV29-1 | CSVPRGLDETQYF | TGCAGCGTTCCTCGGGGGCTCGACGAGACCCAGTACTTC
- | - | TRBJ1-2 | TRBV7-9 | CASSLHAGAGYTF | TGTGCCAGCAGCTTACACGCAGGGGCTGGCTACACCTTC
- | - | TRBJ1-2 | TRBV7-2 | CASSLDPAELGGYTF | TGTGCCAGCAGCTTAGATCCGGCGGAACTAGGAGGCTACACCTTC
- | - | TRBJ1-1 | TRBV4-3 | CASSQGRKGTEAFF | TGCGCCAGCAGCCAAGGCAGGAAAGGCACTGAAGCTTTCTTT
once | - | TRBJ1-1 | TRBV30 | CAWSVPGRTEAFF | TGTGCCTGGAGTGTACCAGGGCGGACTGAAGCTTTCTTT
- | - | TRBJ2-7 | TRBV18 | CASSPGPLSSYEQYF | TGTGCCAGCTCACCAGGTCCCCTTAGCTCCTACGAGCAGTACTTC
few | - | TRBJ2-1 | TRBV4-1 | CASSQELLANEQFF | TGCGCCAGCAGCCAAGAGCTTCTAGCGAATGAGCAGTTCTTC
- | - | TRBJ2-3 | TRBV14 | CASSLRQVTDTQYF | TGTGCCAGCAGCCTCCGACAAGTTACGGATACGCAGTATTTT
once | TRBD2 | TRBJ2-1 | TRBV2 | CASSVVGRGPNEQFF | TGTGCCAGCAGTGTGGTCGGGAGGGGTCCCAATGAGCAGTTCTTC
- | - | TRBJ2-5 | TRBV7-2 | CASSASFQETQYF | TGTGCCAGCAGCGCAAGCTTTCAAGAGACCCAGTACTTC
- | - | TRBJ2-3 | TRBV24-1 | CATSSGDTQYF | TGTGCCACCAGCTCTGGGGATACGCAGTATTTT
- | TRBD2 | TRBJ2-5 | TRBV30 | CAWSVWAGGDTQYF | TGTGCCTGGAGTGTATGGGCGGGGGGGGACACCCAGTACTTC
- | TRBD1 | TRBJ2-4 | TRBV12-5 | CASGEPGTVKNIQYF | TGTGCTAGTGGTGAACCCGGGACAGTCAAAAACATTCAGTACTTC
- | - | TRBJ1-5 | TRBV7-8 | CASSLERILEPQHF | TGTGCCAGCAGCCTAGAGAGGATTTTGGAGCCCCAGCATTTT
- | TRBD2 | TRBJ2-3 | TRBV4-2 | CASSPGGITDTQYF | TGTGCCAGCAGCCCCGGGGGGATAACAGATACGCAGTATTTT
- | TRBD2 | TRBJ2-1 | TRBV9 | CASSVAAGGSYNEQFF | TGTGCCAGCAGCGTGGCAGCGGGGGGATCATACAATGAGCAGTTCTTC
- | - | TRBJ1-1 | TRBV27 | CASSLKGVGTEAFF | TGTGCCAGCAGTTTGAAGGGAGTCGGCACTGAAGCTTTCTTT
- | - | TRBJ2-3 | TRBV9 | CASSSPGGDADTQYF | TGTGCCAGCAGCTCCCCCGGTGGCGACGCAGATACGCAGTATTTT
- | - | TRBJ1-3 | TRBV5-5 | CASSRDRRGNTIYF | TGTGCCAGCAGCCGAGACAGGCGTGGAAACACCATATATTTT
- | - | TRBJ1-2 | TRBV12-3/TRBV12-4 | CASSFKGYYGYTF | TGTGCCAGCAGTTTTAAGGGATACTATGGCTACACCTTC
- | - | TRBJ1-3 | TRBV18 | CASSPQGLDSGNTIYF | TGTGCCAGCTCACCTCAGGGACTGGACTCTGGAAACACCATATATTTT
- | - | TRBJ1-3 | TRBV6-2/TRBV6-3 | CASSFQGLGNTIYF | TGTGCCAGCAGTTTTCAGGGACTTGGAAACACCATATATTTT
once | TRBD1 | TRBJ1-5 | TRBV18 | CASSPPGTGGNQPQHF | TGTGCCAGCTCACCACCAGGGACAGGGGGCAATCAGCCCCAGCATTTT
- | - | TRBJ2-1 | TRBV27 | CASSFSGGDEQFF | TGTGCCAGCAGTTTTTCAGGGGGGGATGAGCAGTTCTTC
- | - | TRBJ1-5 | TRBV12-3/TRBV12-4 | CASRQGNQPQHF | TGTGCCAGCAGACAGGGCAATCAGCCCCAGCATTTT
- | - | TRBJ2-7 | TRBV11-2 | CASSLEYSGYEQYF | TGTGCCAGCAGCTTAGAATATTCGGGTTACGAGCAGTACTTC
- | - | TRBJ1-2 | TRBV5-5 | CASSLASGAPNYGYTF | TGTGCCAGCAGCTTGGCCTCGGGGGCGCCTAACTATGGCTACACCTTC
- | - | TRBJ1-1 | TRBV4-1 | CASSRDDSNTEAFF | TGCGCCAGCAGCCGAGATGACAGTAACACTGAAGCTTTCTTT
- | - | TRBJ2-1 | TRBV5-5 | CASSLPLRTPSSYNEQFF | TGTGCCAGCAGCTTACCTCTTAGGACTCCCAGCTCCTACAATGAGCAGTTCTTC
- | TRBD2 | TRBJ2-3 | TRBV7-9 | CASSLSGRADTDTQYF | TGTGCCAGCAGCTTAAGCGGGAGGGCCGACACAGATACGCAGTATTTT